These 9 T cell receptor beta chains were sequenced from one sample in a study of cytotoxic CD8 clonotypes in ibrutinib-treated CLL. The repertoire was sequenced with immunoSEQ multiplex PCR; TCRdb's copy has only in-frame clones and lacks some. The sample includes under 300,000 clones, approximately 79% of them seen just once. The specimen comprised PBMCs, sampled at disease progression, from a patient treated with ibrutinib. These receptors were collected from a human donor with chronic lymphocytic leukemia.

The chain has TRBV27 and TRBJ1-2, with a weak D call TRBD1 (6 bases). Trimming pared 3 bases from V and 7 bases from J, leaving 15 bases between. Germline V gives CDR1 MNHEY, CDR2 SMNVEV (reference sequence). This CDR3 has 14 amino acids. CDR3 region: CASSLARGLGGYTF. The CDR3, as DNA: TGTGCCAGCAGTTTGGCGCGGGGGCTGGGTGGCTACACCTTC.

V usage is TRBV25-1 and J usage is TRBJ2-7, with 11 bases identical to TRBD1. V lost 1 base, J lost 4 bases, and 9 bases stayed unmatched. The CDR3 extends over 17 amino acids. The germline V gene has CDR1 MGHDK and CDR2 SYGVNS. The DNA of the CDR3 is TGTGCCAGCAGTGAATGGGCAAACCGGGACAGGGGGTACGAGCAGTACTTC. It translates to CASSEWANRDRGYEQYF.

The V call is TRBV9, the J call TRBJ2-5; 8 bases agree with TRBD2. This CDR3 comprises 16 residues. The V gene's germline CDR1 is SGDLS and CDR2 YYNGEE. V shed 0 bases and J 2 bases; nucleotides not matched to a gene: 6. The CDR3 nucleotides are TGTGCCAGCAGCGTAGGAGGTTTAGCGGGACAAGAGACCCAGTACTTC. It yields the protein CASSVGGLAGQETQYF.

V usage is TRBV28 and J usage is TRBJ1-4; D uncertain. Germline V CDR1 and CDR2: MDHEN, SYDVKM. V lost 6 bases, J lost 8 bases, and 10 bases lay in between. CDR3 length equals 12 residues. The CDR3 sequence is CASSPPGEKLFF. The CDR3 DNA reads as TGTGCCAGCAGCCCCCCCGGGGAAAAACTGTTTTTT.

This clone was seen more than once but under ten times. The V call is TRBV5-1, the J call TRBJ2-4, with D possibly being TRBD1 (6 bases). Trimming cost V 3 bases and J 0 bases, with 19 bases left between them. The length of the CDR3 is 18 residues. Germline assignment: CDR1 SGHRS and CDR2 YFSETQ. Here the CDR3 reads CASSSSMDRGEAKNIQYF. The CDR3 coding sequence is TGCGCCAGCAGCTCGTCCATGGACAGAGGGGAAGCCAAAAACATTCAGTACTTC.

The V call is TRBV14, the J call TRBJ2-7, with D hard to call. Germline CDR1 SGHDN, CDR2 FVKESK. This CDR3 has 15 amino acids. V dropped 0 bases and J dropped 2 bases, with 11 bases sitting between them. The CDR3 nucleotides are TGTGCCAGCAGCCAAGATCATGGCAAAACCTACGAGCAGTACTTC. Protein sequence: CASSQDHGKTYEQYF.

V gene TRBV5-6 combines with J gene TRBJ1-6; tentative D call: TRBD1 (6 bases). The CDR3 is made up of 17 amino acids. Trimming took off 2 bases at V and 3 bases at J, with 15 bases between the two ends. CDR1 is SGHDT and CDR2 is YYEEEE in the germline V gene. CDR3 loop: CASSFGQFLHYNSPLHF. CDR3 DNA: TGTGCCAGCAGCTTCGGACAGTTTCTTCACTATAATTCACCCCTCCACTTT.

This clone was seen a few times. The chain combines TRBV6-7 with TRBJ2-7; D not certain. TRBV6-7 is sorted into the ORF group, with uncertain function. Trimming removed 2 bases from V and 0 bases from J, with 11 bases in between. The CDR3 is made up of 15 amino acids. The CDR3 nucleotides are TGTGCCAGCAGTTACAGGTCCTGTAGCTCCTACGAGCAGTACTTC. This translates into CASSYRSCSSYEQYF.

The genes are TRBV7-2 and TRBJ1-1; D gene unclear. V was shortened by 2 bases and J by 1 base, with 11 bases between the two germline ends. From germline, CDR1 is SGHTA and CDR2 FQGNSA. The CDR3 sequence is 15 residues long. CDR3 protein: CASSLIQPQNTEAFF. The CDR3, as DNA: TGTGCCAGCAGCTTAATCCAGCCACAGAACACTGAAGCTTTCTTT. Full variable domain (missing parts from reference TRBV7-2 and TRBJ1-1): GAGVSQSPSNKVTEKGKDVELRCDPISGHTALYWYRQSLGQGLEFLIYFQGNSAPDKSGLPSDRFSAERTGGSVSTLTIQRTQQEDSAVYLCASSLIQPQNTEAFFGQGTRLTVV.